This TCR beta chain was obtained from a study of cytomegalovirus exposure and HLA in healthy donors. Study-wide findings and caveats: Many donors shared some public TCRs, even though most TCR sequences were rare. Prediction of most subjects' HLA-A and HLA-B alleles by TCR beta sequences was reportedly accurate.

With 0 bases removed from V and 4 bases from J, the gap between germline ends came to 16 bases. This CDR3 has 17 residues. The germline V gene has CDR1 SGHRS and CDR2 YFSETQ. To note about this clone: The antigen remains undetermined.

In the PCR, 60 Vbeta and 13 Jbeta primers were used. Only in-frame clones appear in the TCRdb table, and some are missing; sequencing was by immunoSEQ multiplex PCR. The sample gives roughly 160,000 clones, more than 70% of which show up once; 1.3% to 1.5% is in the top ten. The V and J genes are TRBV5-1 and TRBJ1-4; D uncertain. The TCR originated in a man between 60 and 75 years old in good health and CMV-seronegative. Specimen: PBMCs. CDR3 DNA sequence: TGCGCCAGCAGCTTGGCTATAGGTAGTGGCGGTAATGAAAAACTGTTTTTT. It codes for CASSLAIGSGGNEKLFF.